This T cell receptor (beta chain) was identified during a study of T cells expressing NK-cell markers. CDR1 LGHDT and CDR2 YNNKEL come from the germline V gene (reference sequence). The CDR3 runs 16 residues. TCRdb reworked the 5' RACE reads into one entry per CDR3 protein, no DNA. Recorded for this sample: fewer than 400,000 distinct CDR3 sequences. Sequencing input: blood T cells: a sorted CD56 or NKG2C T cell subset, CD4+ or CD8+ T cells, or bulk PBMC T cells (not recorded which). The chain combines TRBV3-1 with TRBJ1-4. The receptor was isolated from a man aged 18-70 years in good health. The CDR3 loop is CASSQDFGATNEKLFF.